Sequencing of this T cell receptor (beta chain) was carried out in a study of T cell responses to AZD1222 COVID-19 vaccine. Overall study findings and caveats: Most donors were white British, females outnumbered males, and clonal diversity was possibly underestimated. Samples come after the peak T cell response, not at day 14. Spike was spanned by vaccine-associated CD4 TCRs, with dominance at 160-218 and 743-854. The study identified only 6 or 7 AZD1222 recipients as seropositive at baseline.

This table comes from immunoSEQ multiplex PCR, and its TCRdb copy is limited to in-frame clones, with some not included. This sample has roughly 100,000 clones, with about nine tenths found just once. Turning to this clone: The antigen remains undetermined.

This CDR3 spans 18 amino acids. CDR1 and CDR2 (germline): SGHRS, YFSETQ. J was trimmed by 0 bases and V by 3 bases; bases with no gene match: 14. The sequence was collected from an adult in good health. The sequencing used peripheral blood, collected on day 0 of AZD1222 vaccination. The chain uses TRBV5-1 and TRBJ1-1; 7 bases fit TRBD1. As DNA, the CDR3 is TGCGCCAGCAGCTCGGGACAGATGGCTCCCAACATGAACACTGAAGCTTTCTTT. This codes for CASSSGQMAPNMNTEAFF.